This TCR beta chain was sequenced in a study of alternative splicing in chronic myeloid leukemia remission (TCRdb year 2020). Context from the whole study: Remission specimens from the trials were collected at major or complete molecular response, at 12 or 24 months of TKI therapy. Peripheral blood from chronic-phase CML patients at diagnosis and remission was profiled by RNA sequencing and compared with healthy donors. Several diagnostic specimens, together with matched remission specimens, were obtained from the RESIST (imatinib), ENESTxtnd (nilotinib) and PINNACLE (nilotinib plus pegylated interferon) trials. Median ages of around 52 years at diagnosis, 56 to 65 at remission and roughly 37 for healthy controls were recorded. Total leukocytes from peripheral blood collected in EDTA were used as the trial diagnostic specimens. Nine CML samples, seven diagnostic and two matched remission, were obtained from the French Persistem study. Female/male counts were 11/5 for diagnosis samples, 8/3 for remission samples and 2/4 for controls. For diagnosis, remission and control samples alike, total RNA was extracted from peripheral blood mononuclear cells using Trizol. The study at large found these results: Blood cell composition at remission was reconfigured to resemble lymphoid cell-enriched normal controls. Strong differences in blood cell composition were observed between timepoints, with a shift from myeloid progenitor enrichment at diagnosis to mature lymphoid enrichment at remission.

Turning to this clonotype: Its antigen is currently not known.

Spanning cysteine to phenylalanine, the CDR3 consists of 15 amino acids. Nucleotide data are not available. Reading the germline V gene gives CDR1 SQVTM and CDR2 ANQGSEA. Sample time point, as interpreted from the label and publication: major or complete molecular response after front-line TKI therapy. The patient cohort comprised some 16 CML patients, with matched post-remission samples retrieved for a subset of them. The receptor library was made with bulk RNA-seq. The TruSeq Stranded RNA sample prep kit was used to generate libraries of poly-A-enriched mRNA from an input of about 1 ug total RNA. Paired-end sequencing was performed on a HiSeq 2500, with each sample sequenced in triplicate. A read length of 125 nucleotides per mate was used for RNA-seq. In the source study's methods: Reads were trimmed and aligned to hg38 using STAR v2.7, and quality control was done with FASTQC, RSeQC and multiqc. Salmon 0.14.1 was used to quantify gene expression levels as transcripts per million (TPM). Principal component analysis suggested that transcriptomic profiles were not driven by trial, library batch, sequencing batch, treatment regimen or sex. TCRdb reprocessed the reads; each CDR3 protein sequence makes one entry, and DNA is unavailable. The V and J calls come from TCRdb's annotation, not from the publication. This sample is represented by roughly 120 distinct CDR3 sequences; about 96% of them were singletons. The ten largest make up around a fifth of the sample.

Sequences were derived from PBMCs or total blood leukocytes (not recorded which), sampled during remission. The receptor comes from an adult with chronic myeloid leukemia. The V gene is TRBV29-1 and the J gene is TRBJ2-1; TCRdb selects TRBD2, and the lack of DNA leaves this call unchecked. The CDR3 amino acid sequence is: CSVDRTSGGAGEQFF.